Presented here are 2 T cell receptor beta chains from one specimen sequenced in a study of cytomegalovirus exposure and HLA in healthy donors. The data were produced by immunoSEQ multiplex PCR, yet TCRdb's version contains in-frame clones alone and is incomplete. This table holds 90,000 to 150,000 clones, 86% found once. The sample consisted of PBMCs. These TCRs come from a man between 18 and 29 years old in good health and CMV-seronegative.

This sequence joins TRBV25-1 and TRBJ1-1, with 10 bases identical to TRBD1. V trimming: 8 bases; J trimming: 4 bases; junction bases outside the gene matches: 4. CDR1 and CDR2 (germline): MGHDK, SYGVNS. The CDR3 runs 13 residues. CDR3: CASGTGVGTEAFF. As DNA, the CDR3 is TGTGCCAGCGGGACAGGGGTGGGCACTGAAGCTTTCTTT.

This chain joins TRBV5-4 and TRBJ1-4; tentative D call: TRBD1 (6 bases). The CDR3 totals 14 residues. V was cut by 1 base and J by 7 bases, with 11 bases left in between. Germline CDR1 reads SGHNT; CDR2 reads YYREEE (reference sequence). CDR3 sequence (DNA): TGTGCCAGCAGCTTGCGGGGGGCGGGTGAAAAACTGTTTTTT. Encoded protein: CASSLRGAGEKLFF.